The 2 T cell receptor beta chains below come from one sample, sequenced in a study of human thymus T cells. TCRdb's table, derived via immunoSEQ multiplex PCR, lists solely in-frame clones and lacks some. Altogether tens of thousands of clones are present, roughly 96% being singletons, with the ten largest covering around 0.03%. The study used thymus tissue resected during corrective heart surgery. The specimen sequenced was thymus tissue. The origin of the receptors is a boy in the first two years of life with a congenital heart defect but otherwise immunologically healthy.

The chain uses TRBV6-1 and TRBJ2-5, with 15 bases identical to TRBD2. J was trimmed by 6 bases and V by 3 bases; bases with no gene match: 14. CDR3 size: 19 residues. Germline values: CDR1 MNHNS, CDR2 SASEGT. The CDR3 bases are TGTGCCAGCAGTGACCGGACTAGCGGGAGGGCCATATTCCCCAAGACCCAGTACTTC. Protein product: CASSDRTSGRAIFPKTQYF.

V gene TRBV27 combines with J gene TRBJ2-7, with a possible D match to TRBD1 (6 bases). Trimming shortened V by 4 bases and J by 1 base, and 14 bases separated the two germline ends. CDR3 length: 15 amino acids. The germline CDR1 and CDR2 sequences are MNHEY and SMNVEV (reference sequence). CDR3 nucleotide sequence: TGTGCCAGCAGTTATAGGGACACCGTATCCTACGAGCAGTACTTC. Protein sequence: CASSYRDTVSYEQYF.